Below are 20 T cell receptor beta chains sequenced from a single sample in a study of PD-L1 blockade in urothelial cancer. Some clones are missing from TCRdb's copy, which holds only in-frame ones; the method was immunoSEQ multiplex PCR. Here the sample spans 35,000 to 45,000 clones, roughly a third being singletons. Sequences were derived from tumor tissue, sampled before atezolizumab (anti-PD-L1) treatment. These receptors came from a man aged 60-69 years with urothelial cancer.

The chain uses TRBV6-4 and TRBJ2-5; a possible D gene is TRBD2 (5 bases). The V gene's germline CDR1 is MRHNA and CDR2 SNTAGT. This CDR3 has 11 residues. V lost 10 bases to trimming and J lost 4 bases, with 10 bases between them. CDR3 bases: TGTGCCATCGGTGCGGGAGAGACCCAGTACTTC. Protein product: CAIGAGETQYF.

In its sample, this clone was seen a few times. The chain carries TRBV11-3 and TRBJ2-5; 8 nucleotides align to TRBD2. Trimming took 5 bases from V and 2 from J; bases not matched to a gene: 10. This CDR3 contains 16 residues. Per germline, CDR1 SGHNT and CDR2 YENEEA. CDR3 amino acids: CASSPYLAGIQETQYF. The CDR3 nucleotides are TGTGCCAGCAGCCCTTATCTAGCGGGCATTCAAGAGACCCAGTACTTC.

The CDR3 nucleotides are TGTGCCAGCAGCGAGCCTCCCGGTCTCTCATCACCCCTCCACTTT. This gives the protein CASSEPPGLSSPLHF. The V call is TRBV6-8, the J call TRBJ1-6; D gene ambiguous. CDR3 size: 15 residues. With 6 bases removed from V and 10 bases from J, the gap between germline ends came to 19 bases. CDR1 is MNHGY and CDR2 is SAAAGT in the germline V gene.

The rearrangement uses TRBV28 and TRBJ1-2, with D unclear. The CDR3 is made up of 13 amino acids. The V end lost 5 bases, the J end lost 2 bases, and 9 bases lay between the germline ends. Germline assignment: CDR1 MDHEN and CDR2 SYDVKM. The CDR3 here is CASSQQINYGYTF. The CDR3 DNA sequence: TGTGCCAGCAGTCAACAGATAAACTATGGCTACACCTTC.

The chain employs TRBV5-1 and TRBJ1-6; 7 nucleotides agree with TRBD1. With 1 base clipped from V and 9 bases from J, the junction kept 4 bases outside the gene matches. The CDR3 contains 14 residues. Germline V gene data show CDR1 as SGHRS and CDR2 as YFSETQ. CDR3 DNA sequence: TGCGCCAGCAGCTTGACAGGGGAAGGTTCACCCCTCCACTTT. It is translated as CASSLTGEGSPLHF.

The gene calls are TRBV6-1 and TRBJ1-5; D possibly corresponds to TRBD1 (5 bases). Germline lookup yields CDR1 MNHNS and CDR2 SASEGT. This CDR3 region has 14 residues. Trimming took 0 bases from V and 6 from J, leaving 9 bases between them. The CDR3 nucleotides are TGTGCCAGCAGTGAAGCGTGGGGCAGTCAGCCCCAGCATTTT. The encoded protein is CASSEAWGSQPQHF.

This sequence joins TRBV30 and TRBJ1-5, with D possibly matching TRBD1 (6 bases). CDR1 GTSNPN and CDR2 SVGIG come from the germline V gene (reference sequence). Trimming removed 2 bases from V and 0 bases from J, with 14 bases in between. The CDR3 totals 16 residues. CDR3 nucleotide sequence: TGTGCCTGGAGTCCGACCGGGACACATAGCAATCAGCCCCAGCATTTT. Its protein product is CAWSPTGTHSNQPQHF. The whole variable domain, filled in from reference TRBV30 and TRBJ1-5, reads SQTIHQWPATLVQPVGSPLSLECTVEGTSNPNLYWYRQAAGRGLQLLFYSVGIGQISSEVPQNLSASRPQDRQFILSSKKLLLSDSGFYLCAWSPTGTHSNQPQHFGDGTRLSIL.

The V and J genes are TRBV18 and TRBJ1-1; 9 nucleotides match TRBD1. Germline V gives CDR1 KGHSH, CDR2 LQKENI. This CDR3 has 14 amino acids. With V trimmed by 3 bases and J by 5 bases, 4 bases remained unmatched. The CDR3 DNA reads TGTGCCAGCTCACCGACAGGGGGGCCTACTGAAGCTTTCTTT. It yields the protein CASSPTGGPTEAFF.

The chain has TRBV5-1 and TRBJ1-2, with 10 bases fitting TRBD1. Per the germline V gene, CDR1 is SGHRS and CDR2 is YFSETQ. With 5 bases clipped from V and 5 bases from J, the junction kept 9 bases outside the gene matches. This CDR3 is 15 amino acids long. The CDR3 sequence: CASSSGTGELYGYTF. CDR3 nucleotide sequence: TGCGCCAGCAGTTCCGGGACAGGGGAGTTGTATGGCTACACCTTC. The variable domain in full, with the rest retrieved from reference TRBV5-1 and TRBJ1-2, is KAGVTQTPRYLIKTRGQQVTLSCSPISGHRSVSWYQQTPGQGLQFLFEYFSETQRNKGNFPGRFSGRQFSNSRSEMNVSTLELGDSALYLCASSSGTGELYGYTFGSGTRLTVV.

This clone is medium-sized within its sample. The chain joins TRBV18 to TRBJ1-3; tentative D call: TRBD1 (5 bases). Deletions cut 3 bases from V and 4 bases from J, with 10 bases between. CDR3 length: 14 residues. CDR1 is KGHSH and CDR2 is LQKENI in the germline V gene. CDR3 loop: CASSPTASGNTIYF. For the CDR3, the DNA is TGTGCCAGCTCACCGACAGCTTCGGGAAACACCATATATTTT. The full variable domain, in which reference TRBV18 and TRBJ1-3 provide the parts outside the CDR3, is NAGVMQNPRHLVRRRGQEARLRCSPMKGHSHVYWYRQLPEEGLKFMVYLQKENIIDESGMPKERFSAEFPKEGPSILRIQQVVRGDSAAYFCASSPTASGNTIYFGEGSWLTVV.

This clone was picked up a small number of times. The chain links TRBV15 to TRBJ1-3; no clear D. CDR3 length: 16 residues. The V end was cut by 0 bases, the J end by 0 bases, with 9 bases between. The germline V gene encodes CDR1 LNHNV and CDR2 YYDKDF (reference sequence). CDR3 coding DNA: TGTGCCACCAGCAGAGATATTAACTTCTCTGGAAACACCATATATTTT. Its protein is CATSRDINFSGNTIYF.

The chain employs TRBV5-1 and TRBJ2-7, with 8 bases aligning to TRBD1. The CDR3 runs to 16 residues. V dropped 2 bases and J dropped 2; count of bases not matched to a gene: 9. Per germline, CDR1 SGHRS and CDR2 YFSETQ. The CDR3 sequence: CASSLQGQGPAYEQYF. The CDR3 region has the DNA TGCGCCAGCAGCTTACAAGGACAGGGTCCGGCCTACGAGCAGTACTTC.

This clone occurred many times. The chain has TRBV11-3 and TRBJ2-5; D gene uncertain. CDR3 length: 14 residues. With 2 bases removed from V and 0 bases from J, the gap between germline ends came to 7 bases. Germline values: CDR1 SGHNT, CDR2 YENEEA. CDR3: CASSLTTYQETQYF. The DNA for the CDR3 is TGTGCCAGCAGCTTAACAACGTACCAAGAGACCCAGTACTTC.

The chain uses TRBV10-3 and TRBJ1-5, with D possibly being TRBD1 (5 bases). There are 18 residues in the CDR3. Trimming pared 0 bases from V and 0 bases from J, leaving 15 bases between. Germline V gives CDR1 ENHRY, CDR2 SYGVKD. The CDR3 sequence: CAISESGQGLYSNQPQHF. As DNA, the CDR3 is TGTGCCATCAGTGAGTCAGGACAAGGACTATATAGCAATCAGCCCCAGCATTTT.

This clone was seen ten or more times. J is TRBJ2-7 and V is TRBV7-6; 7 bases line up with TRBD2. This CDR3 is built from 14 residues. Germline lookup yields CDR1 SGHVS and CDR2 FNYEAQ. Trimming at V came to 3 bases and at J to 2 bases, leaving 4 bases not matched to a gene. In nucleotides, the CDR3 is TGTGCCAGCAGCTTGGGGACTATTACCTACGAGCAGTACTTC. It is translated as CASSLGTITYEQYF.

This clone was counted only a few times. The V gene is TRBV2, the J gene TRBJ2-6, with D unclear. Germline V gene data show CDR1 as SNHLY and CDR2 as FYNNEI. V was shortened by 5 bases and J by 4 bases, with 12 bases between the two germline ends. This CDR3 has 15 residues. This CDR3 is CASSNLGSGANVLTF. CDR3 sequence (DNA): TGTGCCAGCAGTAATCTGGGGTCCGGGGCCAACGTCCTGACTTTC.

This clone was detected a few times. This chain connects TRBV11-3 to TRBJ1-5, with D possibly TRBD1 on 6 matching bases. This CDR3 has 16 residues. Trimming removed 6 bases from V and 0 bases from J, with 15 bases in between. Germline V gene sequence: CDR1 SGHNT, CDR2 YENEEA. DNA for the CDR3: TGTGCCAGCAGTGGGGGGGGCCCTCTTAGCAATCAGCCCCAGCATTTT. Translating it yields CASSGGGPLSNQPQHF.

This clone was seen more than once but under ten times. The chain couples TRBV7-4 to TRBJ2-5, with unresolved D. Trimming left V 2 bases short and J 3 bases short, with 7 bases between. CDR1 is SGHVT, CDR2 SQSDAQ, per germline. CDR3 length equals 13 residues. Written as DNA, the CDR3 is TGTGCCAGCAGCTTAAATGGCAAAGAGACCCAGTACTTC. It encodes CASSLNGKETQYF.

The V call is TRBV7-5, the J call TRBJ2-5. TRBV7-5 is a pseudogene. The CDR3 loop spans 14 amino acids. This CDR3 is CASRIQGNQETQYF. CDR3 DNA: TGTGCCAGCAGAATTCAAGGGAACCAAGAGACCCAGTACTTC.

J is TRBJ1-2 and V is TRBV18, with D perhaps matching TRBD1 (5 bases). CDR3 length: 14 residues. Germline CDR1 reads KGHSH; CDR2 reads LQKENI. The V gene lost 6 bases and the J gene lost 7 bases, with 18 bases spanning the gap. The CDR3 DNA follows: TGTGCCAGCTCGCCGGCCCCGGATAGGGGTGGCTACACCTTC. It translates to CASSPAPDRGGYTF.